Sequencing of this T cell receptor (beta chain) was carried out in a study of blood T cell repertoires in COVID-19. Overall study context: PBMCs, B-cell-depleted T cells, or T cells provided the cDNA or gDNA that made up the material.

This clone was recorded once. The data were produced by immunoSEQ multiplex PCR, yet TCRdb's version contains in-frame clones alone and is incomplete. The table includes 300,000 to 400,000 clones, 86% detected once. Germline-derived CDR1 and CDR2 are SGHTS and YDEGEE. V was trimmed by 1 base and J by 4 bases, leaving 11 bases between them. The CDR3 is 14 amino acids. V and J are TRBV5-8 and TRBJ1-1; D possibly corresponds to TRBD1 (6 bases). The sample comprised peripheral blood. This clonotype originated in a woman aged 55-69 years with COVID-19, enrolled during active disease. CDR3 region: CASSLMGGGTEAFF. CDR3 nucleotides: TGTGCCAGCAGCTTGATGGGAGGGGGCACTGAAGCTTTCTTT.